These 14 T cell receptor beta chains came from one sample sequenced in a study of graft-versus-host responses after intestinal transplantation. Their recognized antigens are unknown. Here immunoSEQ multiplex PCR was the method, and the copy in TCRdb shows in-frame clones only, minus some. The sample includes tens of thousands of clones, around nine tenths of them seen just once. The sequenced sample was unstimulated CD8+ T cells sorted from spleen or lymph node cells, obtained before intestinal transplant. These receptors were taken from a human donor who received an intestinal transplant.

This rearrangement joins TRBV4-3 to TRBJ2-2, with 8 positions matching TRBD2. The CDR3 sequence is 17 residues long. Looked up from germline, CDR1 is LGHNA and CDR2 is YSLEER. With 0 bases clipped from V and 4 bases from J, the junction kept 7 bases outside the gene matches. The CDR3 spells CASSQEYQRGFTGELFF. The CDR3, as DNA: TGCGCCAGCAGCCAAGAGTACCAGCGGGGGTTCACCGGGGAGCTGTTTTTT.

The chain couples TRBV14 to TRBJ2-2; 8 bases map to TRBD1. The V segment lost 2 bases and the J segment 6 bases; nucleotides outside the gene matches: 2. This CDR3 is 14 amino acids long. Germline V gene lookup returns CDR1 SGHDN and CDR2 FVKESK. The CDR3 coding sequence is TGTGCCAGCAGCCAACAGGGGGCGGCCGGGGAGCTGTTTTTT. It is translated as CASSQQGAAGELFF. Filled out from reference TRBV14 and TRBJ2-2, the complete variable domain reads EAGVTQFPSHSVIEKGQTVTLRCDPISGHDNLYWYRRVMGKEIKFLLHFVKESKQDESGMPNNRFLAERTGGTYSTLKVQPAELEDSGVYFCASSQQGAAGELFFGEGSRLTVL.

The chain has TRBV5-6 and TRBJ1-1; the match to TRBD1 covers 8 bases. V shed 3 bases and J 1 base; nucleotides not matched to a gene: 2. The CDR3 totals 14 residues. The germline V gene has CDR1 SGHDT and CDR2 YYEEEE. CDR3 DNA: TGTGCCAGCAGCTCCAGGGGGCCGAACACTGAAGCTTTCTTT. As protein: CASSSRGPNTEAFF.

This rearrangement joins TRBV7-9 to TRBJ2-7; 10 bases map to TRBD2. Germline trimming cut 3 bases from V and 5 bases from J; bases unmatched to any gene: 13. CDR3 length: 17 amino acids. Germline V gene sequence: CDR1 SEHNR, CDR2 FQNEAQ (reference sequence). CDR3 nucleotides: TGTGCCAGCAGCTTCCCCGTGTCTAGCGGGAGCGCCCACGAGCAGTACTTC. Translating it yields CASSFPVSSGSAHEQYF.

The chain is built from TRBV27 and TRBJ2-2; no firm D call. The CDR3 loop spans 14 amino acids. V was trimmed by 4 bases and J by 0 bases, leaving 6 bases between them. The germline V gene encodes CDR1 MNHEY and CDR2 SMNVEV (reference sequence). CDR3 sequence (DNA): TGTGCCAGCAGTTCGTATTCGAACACCGGGGAGCTGTTTTTT. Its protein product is CASSSYSNTGELFF.

The CDR3 loop reads CASSTGNTEAFF. The CDR3, as DNA: TGTGCCAGCAGTACAGGGAACACTGAAGCTTTCTTT. The rearrangement joins TRBV27 to TRBJ1-1; a weak D match, TRBD1 (5 bases). V gave up 5 bases and J gave up 1 base, with 5 bases separating them. There are 12 residues in the CDR3. The V gene's germline CDR1 is MNHEY and CDR2 SMNVEV (reference sequence).

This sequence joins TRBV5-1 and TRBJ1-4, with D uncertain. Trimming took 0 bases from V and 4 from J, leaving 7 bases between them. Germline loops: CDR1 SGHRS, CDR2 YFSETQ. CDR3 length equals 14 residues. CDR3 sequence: CASSLGAVNEKLFF. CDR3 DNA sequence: TGCGCCAGCAGCTTGGGGGCTGTTAATGAAAAACTGTTTTTT.

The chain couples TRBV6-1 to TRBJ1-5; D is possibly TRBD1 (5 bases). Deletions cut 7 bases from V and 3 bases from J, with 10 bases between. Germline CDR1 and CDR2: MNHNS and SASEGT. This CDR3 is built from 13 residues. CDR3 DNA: TGTGCCAGCATTAGGGGATCCAATCAGCCCCAGCATTTT. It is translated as CASIRGSNQPQHF.

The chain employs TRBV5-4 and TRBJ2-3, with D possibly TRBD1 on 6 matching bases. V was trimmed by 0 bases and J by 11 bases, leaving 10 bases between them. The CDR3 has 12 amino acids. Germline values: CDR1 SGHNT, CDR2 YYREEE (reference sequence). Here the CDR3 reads CASSLEDSQQYF. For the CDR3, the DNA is TGTGCCAGCAGCTTGGAGGACAGCCAGCAGTATTTT.

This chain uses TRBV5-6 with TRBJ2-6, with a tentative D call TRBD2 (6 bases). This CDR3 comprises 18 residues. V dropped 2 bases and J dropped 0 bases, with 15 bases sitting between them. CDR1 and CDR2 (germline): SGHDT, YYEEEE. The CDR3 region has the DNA TGTGCCAGCAGCTTCGAACGGGAGTCGAACTCTGGGGCCAACGTCCTGACTTTC. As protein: CASSFERESNSGANVLTF.

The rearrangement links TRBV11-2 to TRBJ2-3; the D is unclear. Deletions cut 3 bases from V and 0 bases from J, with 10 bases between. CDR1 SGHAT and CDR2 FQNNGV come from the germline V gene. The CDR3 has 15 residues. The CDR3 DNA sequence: TGTGCCAGCAGCTTGGTCGTCAGTAGCACAGATACGCAGTATTTT. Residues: CASSLVVSSTDTQYF.

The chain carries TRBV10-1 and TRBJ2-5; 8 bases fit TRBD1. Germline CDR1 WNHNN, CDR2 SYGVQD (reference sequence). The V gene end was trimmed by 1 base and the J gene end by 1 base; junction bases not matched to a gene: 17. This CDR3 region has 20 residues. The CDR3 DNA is TGCGCCAGCAGTGAGTACGACCGATCTATCCATGGACAGGGCCAAGAGACCCAGTACTTC. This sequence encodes CASSEYDRSIHGQGQETQYF.

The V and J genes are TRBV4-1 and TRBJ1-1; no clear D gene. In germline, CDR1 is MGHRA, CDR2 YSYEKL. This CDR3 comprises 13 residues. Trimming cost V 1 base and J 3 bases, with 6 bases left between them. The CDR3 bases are TGCGCCAGCAGCCAAGGAGAACACACTGAAGCTTTCTTT. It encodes CASSQGEHTEAFF.

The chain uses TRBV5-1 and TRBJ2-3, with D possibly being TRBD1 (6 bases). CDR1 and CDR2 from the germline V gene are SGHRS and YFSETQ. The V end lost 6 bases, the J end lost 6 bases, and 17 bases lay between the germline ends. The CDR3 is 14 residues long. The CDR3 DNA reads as TGCGCCAGCACCGAGGGGGATTATTGGGATACGCAGTATTTT. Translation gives CASTEGDYWDTQYF.